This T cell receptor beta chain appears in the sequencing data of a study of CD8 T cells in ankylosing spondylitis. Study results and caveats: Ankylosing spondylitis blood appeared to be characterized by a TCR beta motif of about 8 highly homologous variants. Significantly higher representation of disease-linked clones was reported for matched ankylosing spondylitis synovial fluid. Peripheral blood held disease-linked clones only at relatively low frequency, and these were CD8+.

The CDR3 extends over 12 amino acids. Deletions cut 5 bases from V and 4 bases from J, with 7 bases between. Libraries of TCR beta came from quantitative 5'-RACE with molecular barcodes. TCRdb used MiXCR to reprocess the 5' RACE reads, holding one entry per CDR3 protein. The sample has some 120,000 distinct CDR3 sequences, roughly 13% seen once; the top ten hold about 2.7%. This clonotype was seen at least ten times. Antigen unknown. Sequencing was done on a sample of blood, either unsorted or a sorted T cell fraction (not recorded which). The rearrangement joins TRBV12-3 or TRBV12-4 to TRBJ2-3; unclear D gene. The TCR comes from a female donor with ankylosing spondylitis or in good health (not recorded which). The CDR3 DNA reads TGTGCCAGCAGTCCCCGCCCAGATACGCAGTATTTT. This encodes CASSPRPDTQYF.